Below are 14 T cell receptor beta chains sequenced from a single sample in a study of CD8+CD57+ T cells in acquired aplastic anemia (dated by TCRdb to the late 2010s). The run used an Illumina HiSeq 2000. Genomic DNA served as template for TCR beta VDJ combination and CDR3 sequence profiling. TCRdb passed the public sequencing reads through fastp at Q25 and MiXCR, retaining productive beta sequences. A single entry per CDR3 protein holds the most common genes and DNA from its merged rows. This sample has 150,000 to 200,000 distinct CDR3 sequences in its table, and 55% to 70% of those were observed once. The top ten constitute over 40% of the sample. The sample was sorted CD4+, CD8+, or CD8+CD57+ T cells (not recorded which) from PBMCs. The receptors were gathered from a human donor in good health.

The rearrangement links TRBV5-6 to TRBJ2-1; 7 bases fit TRBD2. Germline CDR1 and CDR2: SGHDT and YYEEEE. The CDR3 is 14 residues long. Trimming at V came to 1 base and at J to 7 bases, leaving 5 bases not matched to a gene. The CDR3: CASSLIAGGNEQFF. The CDR3 nucleotides are TGTGCCAGCAGCTTGATAGCGGGTGGTAATGAGCAGTTCTTC. The whole variable domain, filled in from reference TRBV5-6 and TRBJ2-1, reads DAGVTQSPTHLIKTRGQQVTLRCSPKSGHDTVSWYQQALGQGPQFIFQYYEEEERQRGNFPDRFSGHQFPNYSSELNVNALLLGDSALYLCASSLIAGGNEQFFGPGTRLTVL.

The chain links TRBV6-2 or TRBV6-3 to TRBJ2-2, with TRBD2 identical over 9 bases. The CDR3 extends over 15 amino acids. Germline V lookup: CDR1 MNHEY, CDR2 SVGEGT. Trimming removed 7 bases from V and 7 bases from J; junction bases left unmatched: 10. CDR3 in DNA: TGTGCCAGCATGGTGGTAGCGGGAGTTATCGGGGAGCTGTTTTTT. It encodes CASMVVAGVIGELFF.

The rearrangement joins TRBV19 to TRBJ1-2; D call uncertain. The V end was cut by 1 base, the J end by 6 bases, with 9 bases between. CDR3 length: 13 residues. From germline, CDR1 is LNHDA and CDR2 SQIVND (reference sequence). CDR3 sequence reads: CASSIGGSNGYTF. The CDR3 region has the DNA TGTGCCAGTAGTATAGGCGGCAGCAATGGCTACACCTTC.

V usage is TRBV2 and J usage is TRBJ1-1; D might be TRBD1 (5 bases). CDR1 is SNHLY and CDR2 is FYNNEI in the germline V gene. There are 13 residues in the CDR3. Trimming cost V 3 bases and J 5 bases, with 10 bases left between them. DNA of the CDR3: TGTGCCAGCAGTGACCAGGGTTGGACTGAAGCTTTCTTT. The encoded protein is CASSDQGWTEAFF. Variable domain in full (rest from reference TRBV2 and TRBJ1-1): EPEVTQTPSHQVTQMGQEVILRCVPISNHLYFYWYRQILGQKVEFLVSFYNNEISEKSEIFDDQFSVERPDGSNFTLKIRSTKLEDSAMYFCASSDQGWTEAFFGQGTRLTVV.

The V call is TRBV25-1, the J call TRBJ1-1; no clear D. The germline V and J ends were trimmed by 10 bases and 5 bases, with 11 bases remaining between them. CDR1 is MGHDK and CDR2 is SYGVNS in the germline V gene. This CDR3 has 11 amino acids. In nucleotides, the CDR3 is TGTGCCACCTCTTCCAGGACTGAAGCTTTCTTT. This codes for CATSSRTEAFF.

The chain couples TRBV20-1 to TRBJ1-2, with 7 nucleotides matching TRBD1. V trimming: 5 bases; J trimming: 0 bases; junction bases outside the gene matches: 15. Looked up from germline, CDR1 is DFQATT and CDR2 is SNEGSKA (reference sequence). There are 17 residues in the CDR3. The CDR3 reads CSAPGTGTVGSNYGYTF. In nucleotides, the CDR3 is TGCAGTGCTCCCGGAACTGGGACAGTTGGATCTAACTATGGCTACACCTTC.

This clonotype has ten or more counts. The chain has TRBV5-8 and TRBJ1-3; D remains unclear. Germline CDR1 reads SGHTS; CDR2 reads YDEGEE. The CDR3 spans 17 residues. Between the trimmed V and J ends, which lost 3 bases and 3 bases, there was a span of 19 bases. The CDR3 sequence: CASSSTIWNGVGNTIYF. Here the CDR3 DNA reads TGTGCCAGCAGCTCAACCATCTGGAACGGGGTTGGAAACACCATATATTTT. Using reference TRBV5-8 and TRBJ1-3 for the parts outside the CDR3, the full variable domain is EAGVTQSPTHLIKTRGQQATLRCSPISGHTSVYWYQQALGLGLQFLLWYDEGEERNRGNFPPRFSGRQFPNYSSELNVNALELEDSALYLCASSSTIWNGVGNTIYFGEGSWLTVV.

This chain links TRBV10-3 with TRBJ2-3, with 8 nucleotides matching TRBD1. Looked up from germline, CDR1 is ENHRY and CDR2 is SYGVKD. Unmatched junction bases numbered 2, after V lost 1 base and J lost 2 bases. CDR3 length: 15 residues. The CDR3 reads CAISEWTGSTDTQYF. CDR3 nucleotide sequence: TGTGCCATCAGTGAGTGGACAGGGTCCACAGATACGCAGTATTTT.

V gene TRBV7-8 combines with J gene TRBJ1-1; D not resolved. From germline, CDR1 is SGHVS and CDR2 FQNEAQ. Trimming cost V 7 bases and J 1 base, with 10 bases left between them. This CDR3 region has 13 residues. The CDR3: CASILKTNTEAFF. In DNA, the CDR3 is TGTGCCAGCATACTAAAGACGAACACTGAAGCTTTCTTT.

The genes are TRBV20-1 and TRBJ2-7; 7 positions agree with TRBD1. The V gene's germline CDR1 is DFQATT and CDR2 SNEGSKA (reference sequence). With V trimmed by 7 bases and J by 2 bases, 5 bases remained unmatched. CDR3 size: 12 residues. CDR3 bases: TGCAGTGTAGAGCAGGGGGCCTACGAGCAGTACTTC. Protein sequence: CSVEQGAYEQYF.

V and J are TRBV7-6 and TRBJ2-5; the D gene is possibly TRBD2 (6 bases). Germline CDR1 reads SGHVS; CDR2 reads FNYEAQ. The length of the CDR3 is 13 residues. Trimming removed 5 bases at V and 4 bases at J, with 11 bases between. CDR3 sequence: CASSAGPRETQYF. The CDR3 nucleotides are TGTGCCAGCAGCGCGGGACCAAGAGAGACCCAGTACTTC. The entire variable domain, with the rest obtained from reference TRBV7-6 and TRBJ2-5, is as follows: GAGVSQSPRYKVTKRGQDVALRCDPISGHVSLYWYRQALGQGPEFLTYFNYEAQQDKSGLPNDRFSAERPEGSISTLTIQRTEQRDSAMYRCASSAGPRETQYFGPGTRLLVL.

The chain links TRBV11-2 to TRBJ1-2; TRBD1 aligns across 8 bases. CDR1 and CDR2 (germline): SGHAT, FQNNGV. J gave up 3 bases and V 5 bases, and 8 bases lay outside the gene matches. CDR3 length: 15 amino acids. The CDR3 region has the DNA TGTGCCAGCAGCGATCTACAGGGGGTAGACTATGGCTACACCTTC. Amino acid sequence: CASSDLQGVDYGYTF.

The J gene is TRBJ1-1, the V gene TRBV10-3; D uncertain. Trimming cost V 0 bases and J 1 base, with 6 bases left between them. CDR1 and CDR2 (germline): ENHRY, SYGVKD. The CDR3 spans 14 residues. The CDR3 spells CAISESFGNTEAFF. The CDR3, as DNA: TGTGCCATCAGTGAGTCATTCGGGAACACTGAAGCTTTCTTT.

The rearrangement links TRBV7-8 to TRBJ1-2; D is perhaps TRBD1 (5 bases). This CDR3 has 17 amino acids. CDR1 is SGHVS and CDR2 is FQNEAQ in the germline V gene. V lost 1 base and J lost 7, with 22 bases in between. The CDR3: CASSLDRFGAGQGGYTF. The CDR3 DNA is TGTGCCAGCAGCTTAGATCGGTTTGGGGCAGGCCAAGGTGGCTACACCTTC.